A single sample is the source of the 26 T cell receptor beta chains below, sequenced in a study of CD8 T cells in ankylosing spondylitis. MiXCR, applied by TCRdb to the 5' RACE reads, yields one record per CDR3 protein. The top ten clones hold over 15% of a sample with more than 600,000 distinct CDR3 sequences, roughly 19% of them seen once. Overall study findings and caveats: A TCR beta motif of several highly homologous variants appeared characteristic of ankylosing spondylitis blood.

These TCRs' antigens remain unknown. The sequencing input was blood, either unsorted or a sorted T cell fraction (not recorded which). The receptor set was obtained from a male donor with ankylosing spondylitis.

This chain links TRBV5-1 with TRBJ2-7, with 7 nucleotides matching TRBD1. With 0 bases clipped from V and 2 bases from J, the junction kept 5 bases outside the gene matches. Germline lookup yields CDR1 SGHRS and CDR2 YFSETQ. This CDR3 is 15 amino acids long. CDR3 coding DNA: TGCGCCAGCAGCTTGGATCAGGGGGACGCCTACGAGCAGTACTTC. Translated, it gives CASSLDQGDAYEQYF.

In its sample, this clonotype was seen a few times. The chain carries TRBV12-3 or TRBV12-4 and TRBJ1-4; TRBD1 is a possible D gene (6 bases). This CDR3 region has 13 residues. V gave up 10 bases and J gave up 6 bases, with 15 bases separating them. The chain's CDR3 is CATSWGADEKLFF. The CDR3 DNA reads TGTGCCACCTCTTGGGGGGCGGATGAAAAACTGTTTTTT.

This clonotype appeared a single time. This rearrangement joins TRBV6-1 to TRBJ2-1, with a tentative D call TRBD1 (5 bases). The CDR3 spans 14 residues. V was pared by 4 bases and J by 2 bases, with 9 bases between. The germline CDR1 and CDR2 sequences are MNHNS and SASEGT. The CDR3 DNA is TGTGCCAGCAGTGTTTTAGGGGCCTACAATGAGCAGTTCTTC. Protein: CASSVLGAYNEQFF.

In this sample, this clonotype turned up a few times. The CDR3 loop is CASSLRRPGYEQYF. CDR3 nucleotides: TGTGCCAGCAGTTTACGGCGGCCGGGCTACGAGCAGTACTTC. The genes are TRBV28 and TRBJ2-7; D remains unclear. The CDR3 spans 14 residues. Germline V gene lookup returns CDR1 MDHEN and CDR2 SYDVKM. V was shortened by 2 bases and J by 3 bases, with 11 bases between the two germline ends.

The chain couples TRBV14 to TRBJ2-2; 9 bases map to TRBD2. Trimming took 0 bases from V and 4 from J; bases not matched to a gene: 6. The CDR3 spans 17 residues. CDR1 SGHDN and CDR2 FVKESK come from the germline V gene. DNA for the CDR3: TGTGCCAGCAGCCAAGAAAATCTAGCGGGGTTCACCGGGGAGCTGTTTTTT. Its translation: CASSQENLAGFTGELFF. Using reference TRBV14 and TRBJ2-2 for the parts outside the CDR3, the full variable domain is EAGVTQFPSHSVIEKGQTVTLRCDPISGHDNLYWYRRVMGKEIKFLLHFVKESKQDESGMPNNRFLAERTGGTYSTLKVQPAELEDSGVYFCASSQENLAGFTGELFFGEGSRLTVL.

This rearrangement joins TRBV5-1 to TRBJ2-7, with 9 positions matching TRBD1. The germline V gene has CDR1 SGHRS and CDR2 YFSETQ. The CDR3 runs to 16 residues. With V trimmed by 0 bases and J by 2 bases, 6 bases remained unmatched. CDR3 DNA: TGCGCCAGCAGCTTGGGCGGACAGGGGTGGACCTACGAGCAGTACTTC. Its translation: CASSLGGQGWTYEQYF.

The V and J genes are TRBV6-5 and TRBJ2-7; TRBD1 might be the D (5 bases). The germline V gene has CDR1 MNHEY and CDR2 SVGAGI. The CDR3 sequence is 15 residues long. V lost 2 bases and J lost 3, with 14 bases in between. CDR3: CASSYDSGAIYEQYF. CDR3 DNA: TGTGCCAGCAGTTACGATTCTGGGGCGATCTACGAGCAGTACTTC.

The rearrangement joins TRBV20-1 to TRBJ2-7; D might be TRBD1 or TRBD2, each matching 6 bases. The CDR3 contains 13 residues. The V end was cut by 6 bases, the J end by 3 bases, with 15 bases between. Germline lookup yields CDR1 DFQATT and CDR2 SNEGSKA (reference sequence). CDR3 amino acids: CSAKEGGRYEQYF. The CDR3 nucleotides read TGCAGTGCGAAAGAGGGGGGCCGCTACGAGCAGTACTTC.

The sample holds a few counts of this clonotype. This rearrangement joins TRBV5-5 to TRBJ2-5; 11 bases match TRBD2. V was clipped by 0 bases and J by 2 bases; unmatched bases: 6. The CDR3 consists of 17 residues. The V gene's germline CDR1 is SGHKS and CDR2 YYEKEE (reference sequence). The CDR3: CASSLVGLAGQQETQYF. Here the CDR3 DNA reads TGTGCCAGCAGCTTGGTCGGACTAGCGGGCCAACAAGAGACCCAGTACTTC. The whole variable domain, filled in from reference TRBV5-5 and TRBJ2-5, reads DAGVTQSPTHLIKTRGQQVTLRCSPISGHKSVSWYQQVLGQGPQFIFQYYEKEERGRGNFPDRFSARQFPNYSSELNVNALLLGDSALYLCASSLVGLAGQQETQYFGPGTRLLVL.

The rearrangement uses TRBV20-1 and TRBJ2-7, with 7 bases that match TRBD1. V trimming: 5 bases; J trimming: 1 base; junction bases outside the gene matches: 8. Germline-derived CDR1 and CDR2 are DFQATT and SNEGSKA (reference sequence). This CDR3 is 14 amino acids long. Here the CDR3 DNA reads TGCAGTGCTCCCGGGACAGCTCTTTCCTACGAGCAGTACTTC. It is translated as CSAPGTALSYEQYF.

This clonotype showed up just once. The rearrangement joins TRBV3-1 to TRBJ2-3; maybe TRBD1 (6 bases). This CDR3 contains 15 residues. Germline lookup yields CDR1 LGHDT and CDR2 YNNKEL (reference sequence). Trimming took off 4 bases at V and 0 bases at J, with 11 bases between the two ends. CDR3 region: CASSRGGISTDTQYF. CDR3 bases: TGTGCCAGCAGCCGAGGGGGTATCAGCACAGATACGCAGTATTTT.

The rearrangement uses TRBV7-9 and TRBJ2-1; TRBD1 matches at 7 bases. Germline V gene lookup returns CDR1 SEHNR and CDR2 FQNEAQ (reference sequence). The trim removed 5 bases at V and 7 bases at J, leaving 14 bases unmatched. The CDR3 consists of 16 residues. Written as DNA, the CDR3 is TGTGCCAGCAGCCCTAACCACCGACAGGGCGCGAATGAGCAGTTCTTC. Residues: CASSPNHRQGANEQFF. The whole variable domain, filled in from reference TRBV7-9 and TRBJ2-1, reads DTGVSQNPRHKITKRGQNVTFRCDPISEHNRLYWYRQTLGQGPEFLTYFQNEAQLEKSRLLSDRFSAERPKGSFSTLEIQRTEQGDSAMYLCASSPNHRQGANEQFFGPGTRLTVL.

There are a few counts of this clonotype. The chain uses TRBV19 and TRBJ1-1; no reliable D call. The CDR3 consists of 15 residues. Germline values: CDR1 LNHDA, CDR2 SQIVND (reference sequence). V was pared by 6 bases and J by 4 bases, with 18 bases between. The DNA of the CDR3 is TGTGCCAGTAGGGAGAGGGAACGCTTAGGCACTGAAGCTTTCTTT. Protein: CASRERERLGTEAFF.

As to this clonotype: The germline gene is not matched at one end of the junction; a read error may be the cause. The chain couples TRBV7-7 to TRBJ1-1; TRBD1 might be the D (5 bases). This CDR3 spans 13 amino acids. Germline CDR1 SSHAT, CDR2 FNYEAQ (reference sequence). CDR3 in amino acids: CASSLGHNTEAFF. The CDR3, as DNA: TGTGCTAGCAGCTTAGGACATAACACTGAAGCTTTCTTT.

This clonotype was counted a single time. The V and J genes are TRBV19 and TRBJ1-1; D remains unclear. The CDR3 is made up of 15 amino acids. Germline V lookup: CDR1 LNHDA, CDR2 SQIVND (reference sequence). V was cut by 10 bases and J by 6 bases, with 24 bases left in between. The CDR3 loop reads CATHPGRGTLSEAFF. The CDR3 DNA is TGTGCCACCCACCCGGGGAGAGGCACACTTTCTGAAGCTTTCTTT.

The chain couples TRBV24-1 to TRBJ2-7; tentatively, D is TRBD2 (6 bases). The CDR3 covers 12 residues. V shed 4 bases and J shed 6 bases, with 9 bases lying between them. Per the germline V gene, CDR1 is KGHDR and CDR2 is SFDVKD. CDR3 in DNA: TGTGCCACCAGTGAAGGGACTTCCGAGCAGTACTTC. This encodes CATSEGTSEQYF.

CDR3 sequence: CASSFPGSGANVLTF. The DNA for the CDR3 is TGTGCCAGCAGTTTTCCAGGCTCTGGGGCCAACGTCCTGACTTTC. The chain has TRBV12-3 or TRBV12-4 and TRBJ2-6; no reliable D call. The ends were cut back, 3 bases at V and 0 bases at J, with 6 bases in the middle. This CDR3 has 15 residues.

This clonotype was seen ten or more times. The chain combines TRBV20-1 with TRBJ1-2, with D possibly being TRBD1 (6 bases). V dropped 2 bases and J dropped 3 bases, with 22 bases sitting between them. Germline CDR1 DFQATT, CDR2 SNEGSKA (reference sequence). The CDR3 runs 17 residues. CDR3 protein: CSARPQFQQGEHYGYTF. CDR3 DNA: TGCAGTGCTAGACCTCAATTCCAACAGGGAGAGCACTATGGCTACACCTTC.

This clonotype came up many times. The chain uses TRBV29-1 and TRBJ2-5; D gene unclear. Trimming removed 3 bases from V and 8 bases from J, with 10 bases in between. Per the germline V gene, CDR1 is SQVTM and CDR2 is ANQGSEA. This CDR3 region has 11 residues. The CDR3 bases are TGCAGCGTTGAGTGGGCCCAAACCCAGTACTTC. It is translated as CSVEWAQTQYF.

The chain carries TRBV12-3 or TRBV12-4 and TRBJ2-3; D possibly matches TRBD1 or TRBD2 (5 bases each). There are 17 residues in the CDR3. The germline V and J ends were trimmed by 2 bases and 0 bases, with 15 bases remaining between them. CDR3 bases: TGTGCCAGCAGTTTAACCGAGGGGTGGGCAAGCACAGATACGCAGTATTTT. It yields the protein CASSLTEGWASTDTQYF.

This clonotype showed up just once. The chain employs TRBV12-3 or TRBV12-4 and TRBJ2-3, with D perhaps given as TRBD1 or TRBD2 (5 bases each). V was pared by 6 bases and J by 5 bases, with 21 bases between. CDR3 size: 16 residues. The CDR3 is CASRGEPGTDIDTQYF. The CDR3 DNA is TGTGCCAGCAGGGGGGAACCGGGAACGGACATAGATACGCAGTATTTT.

In this sample, this clonotype turned up a few times. The chain joins TRBV12-3 or TRBV12-4 to TRBJ1-2, with 9 nucleotides matching TRBD1. Trimming took 6 bases from V and 2 from J; bases not matched to a gene: 13. This CDR3 comprises 17 residues. CDR3 nucleotides: TGTGCCAGCAGACCGACAAACGACGACAGGGGGAACTATGGCTACACCTTC. It translates to CASRPTNDDRGNYGYTF.

This clonotype was found a few times. The rearrangement joins TRBV12-3 or TRBV12-4 to TRBJ2-1; D might be TRBD1 (6 bases). Between the trimmed V and J ends, which lost 5 bases and 7 bases, there was a span of 21 bases. The length of the CDR3 is 16 residues. CDR3 in DNA: TGTGCCAGCAGTCCGGGACAACCCAACCTGGGGAATGAGCAGTTCTTC. Encoded protein: CASSPGQPNLGNEQFF.

This clonotype was seen more than once but under ten times. J is TRBJ2-1 and V is TRBV5-1; D ambiguous. Germline CDR1 and CDR2: SGHRS and YFSETQ. Trimming stripped 0 bases from V and 9 bases from J, with 10 bases between. CDR3 size: 13 residues. Written as DNA, the CDR3 is TGCGCCAGCAGCTTGGGTCTAGTGGTTGAGCAGTTCTTC. It yields the protein CASSLGLVVEQFF.

Ten or more counts support this clonotype. The rearrangement links TRBV20-1 to TRBJ2-1, with a weak D call TRBD2 (5 bases). The V end was cut by 4 bases, the J end by 3 bases, with 22 bases between. The germline gives CDR1 DFQATT, CDR2 SNEGSKA (reference sequence). The CDR3 sequence is 17 residues long. Here the CDR3 DNA reads TGCAGTGCTACCGGCCTAAGCTGGGAGCGTTTCTACAATGAGCAGTTCTTC. This codes for CSATGLSWERFYNEQFF.

This chain links TRBV7-9 with TRBJ2-7; the D is unclear. This CDR3 region has 14 residues. The V end lost 1 base, the J end lost 2 bases, and 9 bases lay between the germline ends. Germline lookup yields CDR1 SEHNR and CDR2 FQNEAQ (reference sequence). The CDR3 spells CASSLVSTPYEQYF. The CDR3 nucleotides read TGTGCCAGCAGCTTAGTCTCAACCCCCTACGAGCAGTACTTC.